These T cell receptor beta chains were read from a single sample in a study of control samples from healthy donors and cancer patients. TCRdb's copy holds only in-frame clones and misses some; the assay was immunoSEQ multiplex PCR. The sample comprises around 96,000 clones, just over 90% of which are singletons, and about 8.8% rests with the top ten. What was sequenced was blood. The receptor set was obtained from a man younger than 35 in good health. The CDR3 runs from the conserved cysteine through the conserved F or W. D genes are given only for firm matches. Clone size, where shown, is once, few, many, or a class for clones that have expanded.

D: .; size: .; J: TRBJ1-1; V: TRBV6-2/TRBV6-3; CDR3: CASSFFPSTETGTEAFF
D: .; size: .; J: TRBJ2-3; V: TRBV4-1; CDR3: CASSQEAGTDTQYF
D: TRBD2; size: .; J: TRBJ2-2; V: TRBV29-1; CDR3: CSVRLAQNTGELFF
D: .; size: .; J: TRBJ2-5; V: TRBV3-1/TRBV3-2; CDR3: CASSQDRQGQETQYF
D: .; size: .; J: TRBJ1-5; V: TRBV30; CDR3: CAWSERGQPQHF
D: .; size: .; J: TRBJ1-5; V: TRBV7-9; CDR3: CASSPGHLSNQPQHF
D: .; size: once; J: TRBJ2-1; V: TRBV6-4; CDR3: CASSLGGAFNEQFF
D: .; size: .; J: TRBJ2-3; V: TRBV6-5; CDR3: CASSFGPTDTQYF
D: .; size: .; J: TRBJ2-2; V: TRBV4-3; CDR3: CASSRSDPGLIRAGELFF
D: .; size: .; J: TRBJ1-4; V: TRBV4-1; CDR3: CASSHGLSATNEKLFF
D: .; size: .; J: TRBJ1-2; V: TRBV4-1; CDR3: CASSPHQDGYYGYTF
D: .; size: .; J: TRBJ2-5; V: TRBV6-2/TRBV6-3; CDR3: CASSWTLWETQYF
D: TRBD1; size: .; J: TRBJ1-3; V: TRBV2; CDR3: CASTKTGGFGNTIYF
D: .; size: .; J: TRBJ2-1; V: TRBV20-1; CDR3: CSARDGGGVF
D: .; size: .; J: TRBJ1-1; V: TRBV30; CDR3: CAWSIVNTEAFF
D: TRBD1; size: .; J: TRBJ2-2; V: TRBV4-2; CDR3: CASSQAGGRTGELFF
D: .; size: .; J: TRBJ2-7; V: TRBV5-3; CDR3: CARSLTGRPYEQYF
D: .; size: .; J: TRBJ2-7; V: TRBV9; CDR3: CASSVDGLVGEQYF
D: TRBD2; size: .; J: TRBJ2-1; V: TRBV4-1; CDR3: CASSQEGTSSDEQFF
D: TRBD1; size: .; J: TRBJ1-2; V: TRBV4-1; CDR3: CASSQDITRGRGGYTF
D: .; size: .; J: TRBJ1-2; V: TRBV27; CDR3: CASRAPGLRSGYTF
D: .; size: .; J: TRBJ1-2; V: TRBV5-4; CDR3: CASSLIDRRYGYTF
D: .; size: .; J: TRBJ2-7; V: TRBV5-5; CDR3: CASLGGGTHEQYF
D: TRBD1; size: few; J: TRBJ2-7; V: TRBV7-9; CDR3: CASTGGQGETYEQYF
D: .; size: .; J: TRBJ1-2; V: TRBV27; CDR3: CATGGDYGYTF
D: TRBD1; size: .; J: TRBJ1-1; V: TRBV7-3; CDR3: CASSLYGAPGGEAFF
D: .; size: .; J: TRBJ1-1; V: TRBV7-9; CDR3: CASSLVAGAEAFF
D: TRBD2; size: .; J: TRBJ2-1; V: TRBV7-2; CDR3: CASSLALASGFYNEQFF
D: .; size: .; J: TRBJ2-5; V: TRBV27; CDR3: CASSLSGTSRQETQYF
D: TRBD1; size: .; J: TRBJ1-2; V: TRBV27; CDR3: CASSPRQGTPVFDYGYTF
D: .; size: .; J: TRBJ1-1; V: TRBV5-4; CDR3: CASSLDGMNTEAFF
D: .; size: .; J: TRBJ2-7; V: TRBV11-2; CDR3: CASSFLTGGSYEQYF
D: .; size: .; J: TRBJ1-2; V: TRBV10-3; CDR3: CAISDFGRGEDGRGYGYTF
D: TRBD1; size: .; J: TRBJ1-1; V: TRBV4-1; CDR3: CASSQAQAGTGFTEAFF
D: .; size: .; J: TRBJ1-1; V: TRBV27; CDR3: CASSIRHGQGGGTEAFF